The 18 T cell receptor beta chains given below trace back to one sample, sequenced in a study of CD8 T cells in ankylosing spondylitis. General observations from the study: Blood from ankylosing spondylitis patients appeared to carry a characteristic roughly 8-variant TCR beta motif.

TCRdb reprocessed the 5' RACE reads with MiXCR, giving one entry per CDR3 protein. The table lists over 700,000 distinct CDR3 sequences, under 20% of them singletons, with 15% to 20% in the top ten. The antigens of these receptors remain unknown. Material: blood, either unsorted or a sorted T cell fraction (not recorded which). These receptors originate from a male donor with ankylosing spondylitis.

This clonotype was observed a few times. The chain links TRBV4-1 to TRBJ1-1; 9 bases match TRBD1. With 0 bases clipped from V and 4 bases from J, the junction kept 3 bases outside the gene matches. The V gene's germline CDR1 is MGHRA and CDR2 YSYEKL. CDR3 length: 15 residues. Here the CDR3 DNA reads TGCGCCAGCAGCCAAGAACAGGGGGCGAGCACTGAAGCTTTCTTT. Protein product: CASSQEQGASTEAFF.

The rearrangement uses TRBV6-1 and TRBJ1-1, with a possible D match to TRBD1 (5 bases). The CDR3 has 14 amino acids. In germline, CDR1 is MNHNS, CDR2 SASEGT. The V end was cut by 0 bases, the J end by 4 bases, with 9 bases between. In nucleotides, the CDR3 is TGTGCCAGCAGTGAAGCGTGGGGGTCCACTGAAGCTTTCTTT. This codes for CASSEAWGSTEAFF.

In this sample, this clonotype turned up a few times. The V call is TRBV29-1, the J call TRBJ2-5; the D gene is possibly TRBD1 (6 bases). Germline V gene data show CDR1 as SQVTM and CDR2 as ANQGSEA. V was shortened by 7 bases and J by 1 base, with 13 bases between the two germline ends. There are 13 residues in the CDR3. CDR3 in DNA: TGCAGCGGAAATACAGGGTTCCAAGAGACCCAGTACTTC. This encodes CSGNTGFQETQYF.

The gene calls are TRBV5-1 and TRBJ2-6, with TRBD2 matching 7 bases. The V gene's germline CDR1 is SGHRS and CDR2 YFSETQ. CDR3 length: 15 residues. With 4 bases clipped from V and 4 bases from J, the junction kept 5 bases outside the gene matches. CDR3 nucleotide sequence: TGCGCCAGCAGCGAGACCGGGAGGGGGGCCAACGTCCTGACTTTC. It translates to CASSETGRGANVLTF. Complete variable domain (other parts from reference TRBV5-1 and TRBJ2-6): KAGVTQTPRYLIKTRGQQVTLSCSPISGHRSVSWYQQTPGQGLQFLFEYFSETQRNKGNFPGRFSGRQFSNSRSEMNVSTLELGDSALYLCASSETGRGANVLTFGAGSRLTVL.

CDR3 protein: CASSPPGQPPEQYF. The CDR3 DNA follows: TGTGCCAGCAGCCCACCGGGACAGCCACCCGAGCAGTACTTC. The chain carries TRBV7-2 and TRBJ2-7; TRBD1 matches at 7 bases. V shed 5 bases, J shed 6 bases, and the junction held 10 bases outside the gene matches. CDR3 length equals 14 residues. In germline, CDR1 is SGHTA, CDR2 FQGNSA.

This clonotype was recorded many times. CDR3: CSARVLAVAKNIQYF. Written as DNA, the CDR3 is TGCAGTGCTAGGGTCCTAGCGGTAGCCAAAAACATTCAGTACTTC. This chain joins TRBV20-1 and TRBJ2-4; TRBD2 aligns across 7 bases. Germline V lookup: CDR1 DFQATT, CDR2 SNEGSKA (reference sequence). With V trimmed by 3 bases and J by 0 bases, 5 bases remained unmatched. The CDR3 runs 15 residues.

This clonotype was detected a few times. This chain's CDR3 is CASSPNSAAEAFF. The CDR3, as DNA: TGTGCCAGCAGCCCAAATTCGGCGGCTGAAGCTTTCTTT. The chain links TRBV9 to TRBJ1-1; D is unclear. Germline CDR1 reads SGDLS; CDR2 reads YYNGEE. The CDR3 covers 13 residues. Trimming took off 4 bases at V and 6 bases at J, with 13 bases between the two ends.

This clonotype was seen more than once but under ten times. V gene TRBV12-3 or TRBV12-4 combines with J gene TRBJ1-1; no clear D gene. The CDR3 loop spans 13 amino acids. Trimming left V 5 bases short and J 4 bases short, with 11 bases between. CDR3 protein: CASSNRWTTEAFF. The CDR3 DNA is TGTGCCAGCAGTAATAGGTGGACCACTGAAGCTTTCTTT.

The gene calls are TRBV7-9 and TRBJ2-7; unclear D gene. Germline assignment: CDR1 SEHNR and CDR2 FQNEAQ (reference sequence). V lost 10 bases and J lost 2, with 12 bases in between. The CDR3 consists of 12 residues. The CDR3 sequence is CAIQTETYEQYF. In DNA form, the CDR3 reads TGTGCCATCCAGACGGAAACCTACGAGCAGTACTTC. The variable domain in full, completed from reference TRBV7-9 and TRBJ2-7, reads DTGVSQNPRHKITKRGQNVTFRCDPISEHNRLYWYRQTLGQGPEFLTYFQNEAQLEKSRLLSDRFSAERPKGSFSTLEIQRTEQGDSAMYLCAIQTETYEQYFGPGTRLTVT.

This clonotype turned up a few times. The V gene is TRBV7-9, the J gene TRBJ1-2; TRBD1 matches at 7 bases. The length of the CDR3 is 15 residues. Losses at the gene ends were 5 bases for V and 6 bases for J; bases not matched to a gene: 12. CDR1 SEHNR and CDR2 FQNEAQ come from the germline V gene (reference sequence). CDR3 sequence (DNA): TGTGCCAGCAGCGTAGGACAGGCTAAAGGCGATGGCTACACCTTC. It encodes CASSVGQAKGDGYTF.

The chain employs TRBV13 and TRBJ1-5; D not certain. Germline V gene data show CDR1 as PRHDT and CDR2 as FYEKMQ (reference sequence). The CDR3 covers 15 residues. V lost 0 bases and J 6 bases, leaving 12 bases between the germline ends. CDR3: CASSLGLKVGQPQHF. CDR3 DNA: TGTGCCAGCAGCTTAGGCCTAAAGGTGGGTCAGCCCCAGCATTTT.

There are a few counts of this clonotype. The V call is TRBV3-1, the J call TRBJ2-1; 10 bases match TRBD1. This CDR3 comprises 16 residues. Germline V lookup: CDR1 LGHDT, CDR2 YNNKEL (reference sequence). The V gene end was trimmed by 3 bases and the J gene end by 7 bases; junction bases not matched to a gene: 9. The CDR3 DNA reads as TGTGCCAGCAGCCACCAAGGGACAGGGGTATGGAATGAGCAGTTCTTC. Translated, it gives CASSHQGTGVWNEQFF.

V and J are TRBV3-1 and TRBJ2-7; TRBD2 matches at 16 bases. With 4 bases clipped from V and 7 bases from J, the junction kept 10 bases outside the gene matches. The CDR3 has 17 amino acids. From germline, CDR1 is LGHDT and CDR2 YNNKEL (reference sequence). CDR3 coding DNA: TGTGCCAGCAGCCGACAACCGGGACTAGCGGGAGGGCTGGAGCAGTACTTC. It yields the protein CASSRQPGLAGGLEQYF.

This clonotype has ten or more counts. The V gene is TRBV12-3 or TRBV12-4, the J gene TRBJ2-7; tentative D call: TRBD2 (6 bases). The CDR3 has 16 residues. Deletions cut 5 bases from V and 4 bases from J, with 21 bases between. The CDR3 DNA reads TGTGCCAGCAGTCCATATCGTGGGACTTCTATTTACGAGCAGTACTTC. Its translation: CASSPYRGTSIYEQYF.

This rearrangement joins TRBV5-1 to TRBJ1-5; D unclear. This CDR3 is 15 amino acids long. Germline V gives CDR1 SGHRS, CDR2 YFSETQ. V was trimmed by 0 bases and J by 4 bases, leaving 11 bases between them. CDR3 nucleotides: TGCGCCAGCAGCTTGGATCCAGGCAAAAATCAGCCCCAGCATTTT. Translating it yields CASSLDPGKNQPQHF. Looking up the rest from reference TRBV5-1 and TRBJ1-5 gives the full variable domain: KAGVTQTPRYLIKTRGQQVTLSCSPISGHRSVSWYQQTPGQGLQFLFEYFSETQRNKGNFPGRFSGRQFSNSRSEMNVSTLELGDSALYLCASSLDPGKNQPQHFGDGTRLSIL.

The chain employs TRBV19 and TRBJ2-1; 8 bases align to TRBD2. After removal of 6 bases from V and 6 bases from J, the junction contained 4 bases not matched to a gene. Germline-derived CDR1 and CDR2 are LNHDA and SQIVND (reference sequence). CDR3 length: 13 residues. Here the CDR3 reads CASRGLASNEQFF. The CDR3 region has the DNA TGTGCCAGTAGAGGACTAGCTTCCAATGAGCAGTTCTTC.

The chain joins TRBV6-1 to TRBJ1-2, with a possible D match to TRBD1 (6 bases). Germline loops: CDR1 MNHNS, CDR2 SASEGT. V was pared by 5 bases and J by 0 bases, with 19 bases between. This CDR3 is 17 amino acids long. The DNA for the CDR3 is TGTGCCAGCAGTCTAGGGACAACCCATACGTCTAACTATGGCTACACCTTC. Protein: CASSLGTTHTSNYGYTF.

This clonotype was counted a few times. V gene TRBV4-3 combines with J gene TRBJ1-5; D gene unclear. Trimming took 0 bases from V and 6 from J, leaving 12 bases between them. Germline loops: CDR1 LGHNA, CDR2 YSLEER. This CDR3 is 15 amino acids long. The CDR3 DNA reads TGCGCCAGCAGCCAAGATATTGAAGGAGGTCAGCCCCAGCATTTT. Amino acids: CASSQDIEGGQPQHF.